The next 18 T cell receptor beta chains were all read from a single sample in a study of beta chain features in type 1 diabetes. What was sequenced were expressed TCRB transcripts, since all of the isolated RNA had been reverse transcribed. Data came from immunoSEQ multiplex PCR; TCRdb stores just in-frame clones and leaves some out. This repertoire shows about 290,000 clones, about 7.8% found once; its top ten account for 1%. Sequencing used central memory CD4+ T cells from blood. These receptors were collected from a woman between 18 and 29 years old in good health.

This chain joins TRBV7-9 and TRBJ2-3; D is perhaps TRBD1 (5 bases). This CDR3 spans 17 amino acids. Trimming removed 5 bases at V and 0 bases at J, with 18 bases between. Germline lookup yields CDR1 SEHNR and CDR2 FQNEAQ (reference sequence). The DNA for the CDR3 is TGTGCCAGCAGCAAAGGCGGCACAGGCCTTAGCACAGATACGCAGTATTTT. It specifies CASSKGGTGLSTDTQYF.

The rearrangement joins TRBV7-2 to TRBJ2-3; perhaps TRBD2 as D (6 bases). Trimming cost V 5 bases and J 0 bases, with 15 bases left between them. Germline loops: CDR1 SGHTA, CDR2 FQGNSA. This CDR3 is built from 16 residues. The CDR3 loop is CASSSRGSYSTDTQYF. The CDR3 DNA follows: TGTGCCAGCAGCAGCCGGGGGTCATATAGCACAGATACGCAGTATTTT.

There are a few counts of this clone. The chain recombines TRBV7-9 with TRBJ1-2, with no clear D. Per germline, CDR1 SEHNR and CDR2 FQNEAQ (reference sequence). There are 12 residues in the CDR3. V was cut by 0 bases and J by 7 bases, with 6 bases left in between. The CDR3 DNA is TGTGCCAGCAGCTTAGCGGAAAGTGGCTACACCTTC. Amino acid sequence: CASSLAESGYTF.

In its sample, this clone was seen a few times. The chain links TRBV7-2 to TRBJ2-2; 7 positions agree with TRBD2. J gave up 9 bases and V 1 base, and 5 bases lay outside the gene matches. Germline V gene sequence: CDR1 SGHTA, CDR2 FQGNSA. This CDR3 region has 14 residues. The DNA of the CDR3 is TGTGCCAGCAGCTTAGGGCGGGAGTCACGGGAGCTGTTTTTT. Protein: CASSLGRESRELFF.

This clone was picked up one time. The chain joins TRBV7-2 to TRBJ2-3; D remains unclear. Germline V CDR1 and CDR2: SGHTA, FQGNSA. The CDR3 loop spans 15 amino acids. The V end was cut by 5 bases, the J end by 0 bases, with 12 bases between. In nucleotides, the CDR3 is TGTGCCAGCAGCCAGGTTCTTACTAGCACAGATACGCAGTATTTT. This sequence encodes CASSQVLTSTDTQYF.

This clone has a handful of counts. The CDR3 DNA sequence: TGTGCCAGCAGGCTACAGGGGGTCGGCTATGGCTACACCTTC. It specifies CASRLQGVGYGYTF. The rearrangement joins TRBV5-6 to TRBJ1-2, with 8 bases that match TRBD1. With V trimmed by 5 bases and J by 4 bases, 7 bases remained unmatched. The germline V gene has CDR1 SGHDT and CDR2 YYEEEE. This CDR3 spans 14 amino acids.

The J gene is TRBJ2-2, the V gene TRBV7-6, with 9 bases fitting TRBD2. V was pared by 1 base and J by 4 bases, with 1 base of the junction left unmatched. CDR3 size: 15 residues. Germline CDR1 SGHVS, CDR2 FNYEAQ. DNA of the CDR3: TGTGCCAGCAGCTTAGTGCGGGGGGGCACCGGGGAGCTGTTTTTT. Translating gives CASSLVRGGTGELFF. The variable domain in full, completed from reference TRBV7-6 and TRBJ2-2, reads GAGVSQSPRYKVTKRGQDVALRCDPISGHVSLYWYRQALGQGPEFLTYFNYEAQQDKSGLPNDRFSAERPEGSISTLTIQRTEQRDSAMYRCASSLVRGGTGELFFGEGSRLTVL.

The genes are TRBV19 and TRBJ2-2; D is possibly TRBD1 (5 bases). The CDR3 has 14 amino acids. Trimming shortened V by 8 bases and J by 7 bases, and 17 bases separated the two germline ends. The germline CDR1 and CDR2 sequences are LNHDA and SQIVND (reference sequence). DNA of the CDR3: TGTGCCAGTTCTACCGGCAGGGCTCACGGGGAGCTGTTTTTT. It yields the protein CASSTGRAHGELFF.

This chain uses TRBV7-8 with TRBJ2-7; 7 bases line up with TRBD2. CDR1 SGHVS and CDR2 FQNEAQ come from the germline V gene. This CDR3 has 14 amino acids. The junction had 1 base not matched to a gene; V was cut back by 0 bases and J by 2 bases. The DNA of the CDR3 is TGTGCCAGCAGCTTAGCGGCGGGGGCCTACGAGCAGTACGTC. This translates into CASSLAAGAYEQYV.

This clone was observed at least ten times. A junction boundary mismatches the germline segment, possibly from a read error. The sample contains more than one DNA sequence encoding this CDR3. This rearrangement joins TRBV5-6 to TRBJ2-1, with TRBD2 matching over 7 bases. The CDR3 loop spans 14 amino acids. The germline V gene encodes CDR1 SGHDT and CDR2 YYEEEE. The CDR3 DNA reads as TGTGCCAGCAGCCGGGGGAGGGCCTATAATGAGCAGTTCTTC. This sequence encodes CASSRGRAYNEQFF.

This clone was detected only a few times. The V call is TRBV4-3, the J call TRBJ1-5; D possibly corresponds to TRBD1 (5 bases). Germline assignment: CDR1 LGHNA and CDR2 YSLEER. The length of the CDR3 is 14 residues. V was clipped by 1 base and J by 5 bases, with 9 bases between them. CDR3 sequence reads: CASSQAWGDQPQHF. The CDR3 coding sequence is TGCGCCAGCAGCCAAGCCTGGGGCGATCAGCCCCAGCATTTT.

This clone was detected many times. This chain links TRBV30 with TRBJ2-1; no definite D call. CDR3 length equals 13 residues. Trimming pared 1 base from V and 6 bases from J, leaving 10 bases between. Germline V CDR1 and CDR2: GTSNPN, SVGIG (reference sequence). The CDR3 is CAWSGVVFNEQFF. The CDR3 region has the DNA TGTGCCTGGAGTGGAGTGGTGTTCAATGAGCAGTTCTTC.

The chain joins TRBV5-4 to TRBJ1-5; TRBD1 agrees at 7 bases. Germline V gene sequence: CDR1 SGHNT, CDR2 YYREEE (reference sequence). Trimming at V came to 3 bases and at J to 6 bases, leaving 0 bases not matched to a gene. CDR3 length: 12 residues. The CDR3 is CASSSGGQPQHF. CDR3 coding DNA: TGTGCCAGCAGCTCAGGGGGTCAGCCCCAGCATTTT.

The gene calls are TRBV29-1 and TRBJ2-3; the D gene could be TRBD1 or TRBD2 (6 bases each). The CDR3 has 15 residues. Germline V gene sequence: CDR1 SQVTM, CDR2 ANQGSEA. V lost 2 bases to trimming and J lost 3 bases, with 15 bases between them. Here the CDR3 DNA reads TGCAGCGTTGAATACGGGGGCGGTGGTACAGATACGCAGTATTTT. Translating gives CSVEYGGGGTDTQYF.

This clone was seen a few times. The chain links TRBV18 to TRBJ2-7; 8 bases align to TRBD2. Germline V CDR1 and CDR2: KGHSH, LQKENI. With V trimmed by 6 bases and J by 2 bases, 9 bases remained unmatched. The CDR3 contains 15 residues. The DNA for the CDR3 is TGTGCCAGCTCGCGGGAACTAGCGGTAGCCTACGAGCAGTACTTC. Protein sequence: CASSRELAVAYEQYF.

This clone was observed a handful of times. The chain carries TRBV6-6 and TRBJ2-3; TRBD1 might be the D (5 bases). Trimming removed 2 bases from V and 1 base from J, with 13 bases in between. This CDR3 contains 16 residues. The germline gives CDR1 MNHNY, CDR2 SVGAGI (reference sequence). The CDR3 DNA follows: TGTGCCAGCAGTTACCCAGGGTCGTGGGGCACAGATACGCAGTATTTT. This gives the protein CASSYPGSWGTDTQYF.

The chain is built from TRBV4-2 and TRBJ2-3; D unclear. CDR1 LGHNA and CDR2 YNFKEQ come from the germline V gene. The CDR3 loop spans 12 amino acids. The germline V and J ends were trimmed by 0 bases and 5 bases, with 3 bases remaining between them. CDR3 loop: CASSQELDTQYF. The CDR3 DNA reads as TGTGCCAGCAGCCAAGAACTAGATACGCAGTATTTT.

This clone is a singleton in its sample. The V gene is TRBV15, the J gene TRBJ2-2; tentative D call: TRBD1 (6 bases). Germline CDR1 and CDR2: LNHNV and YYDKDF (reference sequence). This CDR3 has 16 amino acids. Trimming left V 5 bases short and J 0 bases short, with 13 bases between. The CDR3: CATSRQRQANTGELFF. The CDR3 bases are TGTGCCACCAGCCGCCAGAGACAGGCGAACACCGGGGAGCTGTTTTTT. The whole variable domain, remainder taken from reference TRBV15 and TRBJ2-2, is DAMVIQNPRYQVTQFGKPVTLSCSQTLNHNVMYWYQQKSSQAPKLLFHYYDKDFNNEADTPDNFQSRRPNTSFCFLDIRSPGLGDTAMYLCATSRQRQANTGELFFGEGSRLTVL.